This TCR beta chain is drawn from a study of blood T cell repertoires in COVID-19. Repertoires were generated with immunoSEQ multiplex PCR, while TCRdb's copy carries only in-frame clones and drops some. The data show under 350,000 clones, 85% to 90% seen once. The CDR3 has 14 amino acids. Trimming cost V 4 bases and J 0 bases, with 7 bases left between them. Germline CDR1 MNHNS, CDR2 SASEGT. Input material: peripheral blood. The sequence was obtained from a man in his forties with acute or convalescent COVID-19. V is TRBV6-1 and J is TRBJ2-1, with D possibly matching TRBD2 (5 bases). DNA of the CDR3: TGTGCCAGCAGTGTAGCGAGCTCCTACAATGAGCAGTTCTTC. This translates into CASSVASSYNEQFF.